The 4 T cell receptor beta chains reported below all come from one sample, sequenced in a study of T cells after yellow fever vaccination. MiXCR was run by TCRdb on the 5' RACE reads, yielding one entry per CDR3 protein. The table shows some 250,000 distinct CDR3 sequences, with about 3.9% occurring only once. Sequences were derived from PBMCs, sampled 15 days after the yellow fever booster vaccination. Every receptor here comes from a man younger than 35 who received the YFV17D yellow fever vaccine.

This clonotype was seen at least ten times. V and J are TRBV28 and TRBJ2-7; D is perhaps TRBD2 (5 bases). This CDR3 is 19 amino acids long. V lost 3 bases to trimming and J lost 0 bases, with 24 bases between them. The germline gives CDR1 MDHEN, CDR2 SYDVKM. The CDR3 sequence: CASSFKELVIVYPSYEQYV. CDR3 bases: TGTGCCAGCAGTTTCAAAGAACTAGTGATAGTTTACCCCTCCTACGAGCAGTACGTC.

This clonotype appeared many times. The chain links TRBV2 to TRBJ1-2, with a weak D call TRBD1 (5 bases). The CDR3 is 13 residues long. The V and J ends lost 7 bases and 7 bases respectively, with 16 bases between them. Germline CDR1 and CDR2: SNHLY and FYNNEI. This CDR3 is CASTGKGFSGYTF. The CDR3 nucleotides read TGTGCCAGCACTGGGAAGGGGTTCAGTGGCTACACCTTC. Filled out from reference TRBV2 and TRBJ1-2, the complete variable domain reads EPEVTQTPSHQVTQMGQEVILRCVPISNHLYFYWYRQILGQKVEFLVSFYNNEISEKSEIFDDQFSVERPDGSNFTLKIRSTKLEDSAMYFCASTGKGFSGYTFGSGTRLTVV.

The chain recombines TRBV30 with TRBJ1-6, with 7 bases identical to TRBD1. The V gene end was trimmed by 5 bases and the J gene end by 9 bases; junction bases not matched to a gene: 7. The V gene's germline CDR1 is GTSNPN and CDR2 SVGIG (reference sequence). This CDR3 is built from 13 residues. The CDR3 loop reads CAWEQGRSSPLHF. CDR3 DNA sequence: TGTGCCTGGGAACAGGGGAGGTCTTCACCCCTCCACTTT. Drawing the rest from reference TRBV30 and TRBJ1-6, the complete variable domain is SQTIHQWPATLVQPVGSPLSLECTVEGTSNPNLYWYRQAAGRGLQLLFYSVGIGQISSEVPQNLSASRPQDRQFILSSKKLLLSDSGFYLCAWEQGRSSPLHFGNGTRLTVT.

This clonotype was detected ten times or more. The rearrangement uses TRBV7-2 and TRBJ2-7, with TRBD2 as a possible D gene (6 bases). CDR3 length: 15 residues. In germline, CDR1 is SGHTA, CDR2 FQGNSA. Trimming took off 0 bases at V and 3 bases at J, with 12 bases between the two ends. The CDR3 nucleotides are TGTGCCAGCAGCTTAGCCGGGGGACGACTCTACGAGCAGTACTTC. Translated: CASSLAGGRLYEQYF.